The 6 T cell receptor beta chains below were found in one sample sequenced in a study of T-cell reconstitution after alpha-beta-depleted transplantation in children. Unique molecular identifiers were incorporated when the TCRbeta library was constructed. TCRdb called the PCR reads again in MiXCR, with one record for every CDR3 protein. This sample has hundreds of thousands of distinct CDR3 sequences; approximately 15% occur once, and the top ten carry approximately 5%. Sequencing was performed on PBMCs, mostly from graft donor cells, taken 360 days after TCRalphabeta/CD19-depleted stem cell transplant. These receptors originate from a male patient aged 10 to 17 who had a stem cell transplant for acute lymphoblastic leukemia, so the T cells may come from the graft donor.

V gene TRBV7-6 combines with J gene TRBJ1-4, with TRBD1 as a possible D gene (5 bases). V lost 0 bases and J lost 5, with 13 bases in between. The CDR3 sequence is 16 residues long. Per the germline V gene, CDR1 is SGHVS and CDR2 is FNYEAQ. The CDR3 nucleotides read TGTGCCAGCAGCTTAGCCATGGGGCGGCCAAATGAAAAACTGTTTTTT. Protein product: CASSLAMGRPNEKLFF.

This clonotype was detected a few times. The rearrangement links TRBV7-3 to TRBJ2-1; 14 bases agree with TRBD2. With 2 bases clipped from V and 10 bases from J, the junction kept 4 bases outside the gene matches. The CDR3 spans 15 residues. The germline gives CDR1 SGHTA, CDR2 FQGTGA. CDR3: CASSLWTSGRIEQFF. CDR3 sequence (DNA): TGTGCCAGCAGCTTATGGACTAGCGGGAGGATCGAGCAGTTCTTC.

The rearrangement links TRBV27 to TRBJ2-3; TRBD2 agrees at 8 bases. The CDR3 spans 14 residues. Germline CDR1 and CDR2: MNHEY and SMNVEV (reference sequence). After removal of 6 bases from V and 7 bases from J, the junction contained 9 bases not matched to a gene. CDR3 in amino acids: CASRPGLGPYTQYF. For the CDR3, the DNA is TGTGCCAGCAGACCGGGACTAGGACCTTATACGCAGTATTTT.

Only a few counts were recorded for this clonotype. The chain employs TRBV20-1 and TRBJ1-4, with D possibly matching TRBD1 (6 bases). The V gene lost 0 bases and the J gene lost 5 bases, with 16 bases spanning the gap. From germline, CDR1 is DFQATT and CDR2 SNEGSKA (reference sequence). This CDR3 spans 16 amino acids. The CDR3 sequence is CSAREYRGARNEKLFF. The CDR3 coding sequence is TGCAGTGCTAGAGAATATAGGGGGGCCCGGAATGAAAAACTGTTTTTT.

This clonotype appeared a few times. The chain carries TRBV6-5 and TRBJ1-5, with TRBD1 identical over 7 bases. V shed 2 bases, J shed 6 bases, and the junction held 13 bases outside the gene matches. The CDR3 is 17 residues long. From germline, CDR1 is MNHEY and CDR2 SVGAGI. The CDR3 DNA follows: TGTGCCAGCAGTTACGGGGTACGAAGGGGGCCTGCTCAGCCCCAGCATTTT. As protein: CASSYGVRRGPAQPQHF.

This clonotype was detected many times. The V call is TRBV24-1, the J call TRBJ2-3, with 8 bases aligning to TRBD1. The CDR3 spans 17 residues. J gave up 6 bases and V 4 bases, and 14 bases lay outside the gene matches. Germline V gives CDR1 KGHDR, CDR2 SFDVKD. The CDR3 region is CATSDLDRERSQDTQYF. CDR3 coding DNA: TGTGCCACCAGTGACTTGGACAGGGAGAGGTCACAGGATACGCAGTATTTT.